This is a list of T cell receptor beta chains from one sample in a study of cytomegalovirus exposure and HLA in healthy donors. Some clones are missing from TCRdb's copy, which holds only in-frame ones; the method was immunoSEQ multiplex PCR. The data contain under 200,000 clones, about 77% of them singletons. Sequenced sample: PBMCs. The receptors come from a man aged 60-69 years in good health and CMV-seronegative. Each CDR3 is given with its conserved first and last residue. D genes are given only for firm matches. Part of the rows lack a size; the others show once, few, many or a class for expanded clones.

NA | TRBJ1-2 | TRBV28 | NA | TGTGCCAGCAGTCTCGGGGTGTTCGTCGGCTACACCTTC | CASSLGVFVGYTF
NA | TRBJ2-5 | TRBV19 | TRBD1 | TGTGCCAGTAGTCCAGGCAGGGACAGGGGGCGACAAGAGACCCAGTACTTC | CASSPGRDRGRQETQYF
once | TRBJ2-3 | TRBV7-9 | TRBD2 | TGTGCCAGCAGCTCCCCGACTAGCGGAGGAGATACGCAGTATTTT | CASSSPTSGGDTQYF
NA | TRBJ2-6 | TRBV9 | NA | TGTGCCAGCAGCGTAACCCTCTCTGGGGCCAATGTCCTGACTTTC | CASSVTLSGANVLTF
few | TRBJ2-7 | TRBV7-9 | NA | TGTTCCAGCAGCCCTTCAGGTAGGGGAGAGCAGTACTTC | CSSSPSGRGEQYF
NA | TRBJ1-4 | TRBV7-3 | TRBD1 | TGTGCCAGCAGCGCCACCCCAGGGGGCAGACTGTTTTTT | CASSATPGGRLFF
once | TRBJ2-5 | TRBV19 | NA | TGTGCCAGTAGTATAGATATGGGGGGGCAGGGGACCCAGTACTTC | CASSIDMGGQGTQYF
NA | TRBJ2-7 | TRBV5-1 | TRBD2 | TGCGCCAGCAGCTTGAGCGGGGGCTCCTACGAGCAGTACTTC | CASSLSGGSYEQYF
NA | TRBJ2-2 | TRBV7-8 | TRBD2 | TGTGCCAGCAGCCGATCACTAGCGGGGGTCAACACCGGGGAGCTGTTTTTT | CASSRSLAGVNTGELFF
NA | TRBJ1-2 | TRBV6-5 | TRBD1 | TGTGCCAGCAGAAGGACAGGGACAAGCTATGGCTACACCTTC | CASRRTGTSYGYTF
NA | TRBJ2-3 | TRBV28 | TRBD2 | TGTGCCAGTGGGCGGGAGGCTGCAGATACGCAGTATTTT | CASGREAADTQYF
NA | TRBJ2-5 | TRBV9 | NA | TGTGCCAGCAGCGTAGGTCTATTAGCCACCGGCCAAGAGACCCAGTACTTC | CASSVGLLATGQETQYF
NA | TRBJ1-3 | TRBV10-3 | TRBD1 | TGTGCCATCAGTGAGTCGCAGGGGGCGCTACGGAACACCATATATTTT | CAISESQGALRNTIYF
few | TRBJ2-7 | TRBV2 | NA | TGTGCCAGCAAGTTAAGACTCCATTCCTACGAGCAGTACTTC | CASKLRLHSYEQYF
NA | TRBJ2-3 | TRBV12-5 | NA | TGTGCTAGTGGACCGAGACTAGTCCGAGATACGCAGTATTTT | CASGPRLVRDTQYF